Below are 21 T cell receptor beta chains sequenced from a single sample in a study of T cells in Graves' hyperthyroidism and ophthalmopathy. Authors of the study amplified TCR beta CDR3 regions from RNA transcripts. An initial round of RT-PCR targeting the TCR CDR3 relied on the HTBI primer set. TCRdb fed the multiplex PCR reads into MiXCR, producing one record per CDR3 protein. The repertoire has 300,000 to 400,000 distinct CDR3 sequences, less than 15% of them found once; the top ten carry 9.2%. The sequenced material came from blood. Receptors were obtained from a woman aged 18 to 35 with Graves' hyperthyroidism.

This clonotype has a handful of counts. A much larger clone sits a single nucleotide away, making a read error possible. The chain is built from TRBV12-3 or TRBV12-4 and TRBJ2-7; 7 bases line up with TRBD2. The junction had 9 bases not matched to a gene; V was cut back by 5 bases and J by 5 bases. The CDR3 sequence is 14 residues long. Written as DNA, the CDR3 is TGTGCCAGCAGTCTTCACGGGGAGGGCGACGAGCAGTACTTC. This sequence encodes CASSLHGEGDEQYF.

This clonotype was picked up many times. This chain links TRBV30 with TRBJ2-2, with 8 bases lining up with TRBD1. CDR1 GTSNPN and CDR2 SVGIG come from the germline V gene (reference sequence). V was clipped by 2 bases and J by 3 bases; unmatched bases: 14. CDR3 length equals 18 residues. The CDR3 is CAWSSGTGATLYTGELFF. CDR3 DNA sequence: TGTGCCTGGAGTTCCGGGACAGGAGCTACCCTATACACCGGGGAGCTGTTTTTT.

This clonotype was observed many times. The rearrangement joins TRBV5-1 to TRBJ2-2, with D maybe TRBD1 (5 bases). The V end was cut by 1 base, the J end by 3 bases, with 13 bases between. The CDR3 is made up of 16 amino acids. Germline V CDR1 and CDR2: SGHRS, YFSETQ. CDR3 in DNA: TGCGCCAGCAGCTTGTCCACAGGCAGGGACACCGGGGAGCTGTTTTTT. Its translation is CASSLSTGRDTGELFF.

This clonotype was counted at least ten times. V gene TRBV12-3 or TRBV12-4 combines with J gene TRBJ1-2; a weak D match, TRBD1 (6 bases). Trimming took 6 bases from V and 3 from J, leaving 14 bases between them. CDR3 size: 14 residues. CDR3 region: CASRLQGADYGYTF. DNA of the CDR3: TGTGCCAGCAGACTACAGGGTGCTGACTATGGCTACACCTTC.

Remarks on this clonotype: A clone one base away is much larger, so this may be a read error. The chain carries TRBV6-2 or TRBV6-3 and TRBJ1-1; D is unresolved. CDR1 is MNHEY and CDR2 is SVGEGT in the germline V gene. The CDR3 is 12 amino acids. V lost 8 bases and J lost 4, with 11 bases in between. This CDR3 reads CASVVFSTEAFF. The CDR3 DNA reads as TGTGCCAGCGTCGTCTTTAGCACTGAAGCTTTCTTT.

This clonotype was seen ten or more times. This chain uses TRBV18 with TRBJ2-7; a weak D match, TRBD1 (5 bases). In germline, CDR1 is KGHSH, CDR2 LQKENI. Trimming stripped 2 bases from V and 2 bases from J, with 10 bases between. The CDR3 runs to 14 residues. As DNA, the CDR3 is TGTGCCAGCTCACCAGGGGCATTAACCTACGAGCAGTACTTC. Translating it yields CASSPGALTYEQYF.

This clonotype was seen repeatedly, ten times or more. This chain links TRBV20-1 with TRBJ2-7; 7 nucleotides align to TRBD1. Germline CDR1 is DFQATT and CDR2 is SNEGSKA (reference sequence). With 0 bases clipped from V and 1 base from J, the junction kept 9 bases outside the gene matches. The CDR3 is 16 amino acids. The CDR3 sequence: CSARETGRALSYEQYF. The CDR3 DNA follows: TGCAGTGCTAGAGAGACAGGGCGCGCCCTATCCTACGAGCAGTACTTC.

The gene calls are TRBV10-2 and TRBJ1-2; 7 bases agree with TRBD1. The CDR3 is 15 residues long. After removal of 5 bases from V and 3 bases from J, the junction contained 9 bases not matched to a gene. The germline gives CDR1 WSHSY, CDR2 SAAADI. The CDR3 spells CASSPRQGTDYGYTF. CDR3 in DNA: TGCGCCAGCAGTCCCCGACAGGGAACTGACTATGGCTACACCTTC.

This chain links TRBV7-9 with TRBJ2-7; 8 bases line up with TRBD1. J lost 5 bases, V lost 5 bases, and 8 bases had no gene match. CDR1 is SEHNR, CDR2 FQNEAQ, per germline (reference sequence). The CDR3 sequence is 14 residues long. The CDR3 reads CASSRGQGHDEQYF. The CDR3 region has the DNA TGTGCCAGCAGCCGAGGACAGGGCCACGACGAGCAGTACTTC.

This chain connects TRBV20-1 to TRBJ2-7; D remains unclear. Germline CDR1 is DFQATT and CDR2 is SNEGSKA (reference sequence). This CDR3 contains 12 residues. V lost 1 base and J lost 3, with 7 bases in between. The CDR3 loop is CSARVPSYEQYF. The CDR3 DNA reads TGCAGTGCTAGAGTCCCCAGCTACGAGCAGTACTTC.

This clonotype was detected a few times. The chain carries TRBV30 and TRBJ2-3; D remains ambiguous. Trimming shortened V by 4 bases and J by 3 bases, and 5 bases separated the two germline ends. The CDR3 consists of 11 residues. The germline gives CDR1 GTSNPN, CDR2 SVGIG (reference sequence). The CDR3 DNA sequence: TGTGCCTGGACCGTTACAGATACGCAGTATTTT. Its translation: CAWTVTDTQYF. The whole variable domain, remainder taken from reference TRBV30 and TRBJ2-3, is SQTIHQWPATLVQPVGSPLSLECTVEGTSNPNLYWYRQAAGRGLQLLFYSVGIGQISSEVPQNLSASRPQDRQFILSSKKLLLSDSGFYLCAWTVTDTQYFGPGTRLTVL.

The V gene is TRBV7-9, the J gene TRBJ2-1; D is unclear. Germline loops: CDR1 SEHNR, CDR2 FQNEAQ (reference sequence). The V end lost 4 bases, the J end lost 6 bases, and 13 bases lay between the germline ends. The CDR3 loop spans 14 amino acids. The CDR3 is CASSSSDRFNEQFF. The CDR3, as DNA: TGTGCCAGCAGCTCCTCCGACCGTTTCAATGAGCAGTTCTTC.

In its sample, this clonotype was seen many times. The V and J genes are TRBV7-8 and TRBJ2-5, with unresolved D. V was trimmed by 5 bases and J by 0 bases, leaving 16 bases between them. The CDR3 covers 16 residues. Germline assignment: CDR1 SGHVS and CDR2 FQNEAQ. The CDR3 is CASSPDGRAYQETQYF. The CDR3 nucleotides are TGTGCCAGCAGCCCCGACGGGCGAGCTTACCAAGAGACCCAGTACTTC. The full variable domain, with the rest looked up from reference TRBV7-8 and TRBJ2-5, is GAGVSQSPRYKVAKRGQDVALRCDPISGHVSLFWYQQALGQGPEFLTYFQNEAQLDKSGLPSDRFFAERPEGSVSTLKIQRTQQEDSAVYLCASSPDGRAYQETQYFGPGTRLLVL.

The table lists this clonotype with a few counts. The V call is TRBV24-1, the J call TRBJ1-5; D perhaps matches TRBD1 (6 bases). V lost 3 bases, J lost 0 bases, and 17 bases lay in between. The CDR3 sequence is 18 residues long. Germline V gene lookup returns CDR1 KGHDR and CDR2 SFDVKD. CDR3: CATSDPREGDYSNQPQHF. DNA for the CDR3: TGTGCCACCAGTGATCCTCGGGAGGGGGATTATAGCAATCAGCCCCAGCATTTT.

This clonotype appeared many times. The rearrangement links TRBV27 to TRBJ2-7; a weak D match, TRBD2 (6 bases). The germline V gene has CDR1 MNHEY and CDR2 SMNVEV (reference sequence). CDR3 length: 14 amino acids. Trimming pared 3 bases from V and 3 bases from J, leaving 12 bases between. The CDR3 DNA reads TGTGCCAGCAGTTTGGAGGGGCCAAACTACGAGCAGTACTTC. Translated, it gives CASSLEGPNYEQYF.

V and J are TRBV6-2 or TRBV6-3 and TRBJ2-1; 11 bases line up with TRBD2. CDR1 and CDR2 from the germline V gene are MNHEY and SVGEGT. This CDR3 is 15 amino acids long. V gave up 5 bases and J gave up 7 bases; unmatched junction bases: 7. CDR3 DNA: TGTGCCAGCAGTCAAATAGCGGGGGGGCCAAATGAGCAGTTCTTC. It codes for CASSQIAGGPNEQFF.

The chain carries TRBV10-2 and TRBJ2-4; D is unresolved. Trimming cost V 3 bases and J 3 bases, with 6 bases left between them. Germline V lookup: CDR1 WSHSY, CDR2 SAAADI. The CDR3 runs to 13 residues. The CDR3 loop is CASSEQGKNIQYF. The CDR3 bases are TGCGCCAGCAGTGAACAAGGCAAAAACATTCAGTACTTC.

This clonotype was counted between two and nine times. The chain combines TRBV6-1 with TRBJ1-1, with TRBD1 identical over 8 bases. With V trimmed by 4 bases and J by 1 base, 5 bases remained unmatched. The V gene's germline CDR1 is MNHNS and CDR2 SASEGT. This CDR3 region has 15 residues. This CDR3 reads CASSATDRGNTEAFF. CDR3 coding DNA: TGTGCCAGCAGTGCAACCGACAGGGGGAACACTGAAGCTTTCTTT.

A word on this clonotype: Germline is not matched at one junction end, which may reflect a read error. The chain couples TRBV7-2 to TRBJ2-7; weak D call: TRBD2 (6 bases). This CDR3 contains 15 residues. The V gene's germline CDR1 is SGHTA and CDR2 FQGNSA. The CDR3 DNA reads TGTGCCAGCACCCTCAAAGGAGGGCTCTTCTACGAGCAGTACTTT. Protein product: CASTLKGGLFYEQYF.

The sample holds many counts of this clonotype. The gene calls are TRBV28 and TRBJ1-1; TRBD1 is a possible D gene (6 bases). Deletions cut 3 bases from V and 3 bases from J, with 14 bases between. Germline V gene lookup returns CDR1 MDHEN and CDR2 SYDVKM. The CDR3 sequence is 15 residues long. The CDR3 sequence is CASSFPDRPYTEAFF. The CDR3 nucleotides read TGTGCCAGCAGTTTCCCGGACAGACCCTACACTGAAGCTTTCTTT.

This clonotype was counted at least ten times. For the CDR3, the DNA is TGTGCCAGCAGTCGCGAGGACAGGGGGCATTCACCCCTCCACTTT. Translated: CASSREDRGHSPLHF. The chain carries TRBV27 and TRBJ1-6; 11 nucleotides line up with TRBD1. CDR1 and CDR2 from the germline V gene are MNHEY and SMNVEV (reference sequence). The CDR3 sequence is 15 residues long. The V segment lost 5 bases and the J segment 8 bases; nucleotides outside the gene matches: 5.